The 23 T cell receptor beta chains below all came from one sample that was sequenced in a study of blood T cell repertoires in COVID-19. Profiling relied on immunoSEQ multiplex PCR, and the TCRdb table lists in-frame clones only, not all of them. The sample shows 150,000 or so clones, roughly 84% of them seen only once. The sequencing sample was made of PBMCs or T cells enriched from blood (not recorded which). The receptor source for this set is a human donor with acute COVID-19. The donor label of this sample is uncertain.

The CDR3 loop reads CASSSRGPDTQYF. Here the CDR3 DNA reads TGCGCCAGCAGCTCCAGGGGGCCAGATACGCAGTATTTT. This sequence joins TRBV5-1 and TRBJ2-3; 8 positions match TRBD1. Germline-derived CDR1 and CDR2 are SGHRS and YFSETQ. Trimming removed 3 bases from V and 4 bases from J; junction bases left unmatched: 1. The CDR3 contains 13 residues.

The J gene is TRBJ2-1, the V gene TRBV6-2 or TRBV6-3; 7 bases map to TRBD1. The J segment lost 12 bases and the V segment lost 5 bases, leaving 10 bases of the junction unmatched. Germline-derived CDR1 and CDR2 are MNHEY and SVGEGT. The CDR3 covers 13 residues. The CDR3 DNA reads as TGTGCCAGCAGTACCGGCCCAGGGGGACGGCAGTTCTTC. This codes for CASSTGPGGRQFF.

This chain uses TRBV10-3 with TRBJ2-7, with D maybe TRBD1 (6 bases). V lost 3 bases and J 3 bases, leaving 6 bases between the germline ends. Germline V gene data show CDR1 as ENHRY and CDR2 as SYGVKD. This CDR3 is built from 12 residues. The CDR3 bases are TGTGCCATCAGTGACAGGGGCTACGAGCAGTACTTC. Protein product: CAISDRGYEQYF.

CDR3 region: CASSPRTGGGNTIYF. CDR3 nucleotides: TGTGCCAGCTCACCAAGGACAGGGGGTGGAAACACCATATATTTT. The J gene is TRBJ1-3, the V gene TRBV18, with 10 bases that match TRBD1. The junction had 1 base not matched to a gene; V was cut back by 2 bases and J by 3 bases. This CDR3 region has 15 residues. Germline V gives CDR1 KGHSH, CDR2 LQKENI.

The V call is TRBV19, the J call TRBJ1-6, with D possibly TRBD1 on 5 matching bases. This CDR3 comprises 14 residues. Trimming pared 9 bases from V and 8 bases from J, leaving 17 bases between. Germline lookup yields CDR1 LNHDA and CDR2 SQIVND (reference sequence). The CDR3 region has the DNA TGTGCCAGCACCGGGAGCCAGGGACATTCACCCCTCCACTTT. It is translated as CASTGSQGHSPLHF. Variable domain in full (rest from reference TRBV19 and TRBJ1-6): DGGITQSPKYLFRKEGQNVTLSCEQNLNHDAMYWYRQDPGQGLRLIYYSQIVNDFQKGDIAEGYSVSREKKESFPLTVTSAQKNPTAFYLCASTGSQGHSPLHFGNGTRLTVT.

The chain employs TRBV30 and TRBJ1-4, with a tentative D call TRBD1 (6 bases). V lost 3 bases and J lost 8, with 19 bases in between. Germline CDR1 reads GTSNPN; CDR2 reads SVGIG (reference sequence). This CDR3 is built from 15 residues. The CDR3 nucleotides are TGTGCCTGGAGCCCACGACAGGCTAATGGGGAAAAACTGTTTTTT. Its protein product is CAWSPRQANGEKLFF.

As for this clone: The same CDR3 is also encoded by other DNA sequences in this sample. This chain connects TRBV27 to TRBJ1-5; D ambiguous. Germline values: CDR1 MNHEY, CDR2 SMNVEV (reference sequence). The germline V and J ends were trimmed by 5 bases and 1 base, with 6 bases remaining between them. The CDR3 is made up of 13 amino acids. CDR3 DNA: TGTGCCAGCAGTCTCAGGAGCAATCAGCCCCAGCATTTT. Encoded protein: CASSLRSNQPQHF.

The chain's CDR3 is CATSDTGTGKDTQYF. DNA for the CDR3: TGTGCCACCAGTGATACCGGGACAGGGAAGGATACGCAGTATTTT. The rearrangement joins TRBV24-1 to TRBJ2-3; 9 bases map to TRBD1. The CDR3 sequence is 15 residues long. In germline, CDR1 is KGHDR, CDR2 SFDVKD. V was pared by 3 bases and J by 6 bases, with 6 bases of the junction left unmatched.

This clone has a handful of counts. The V and J genes are TRBV4-2 and TRBJ2-7, with a tentative D call TRBD1 (6 bases). The CDR3 is made up of 15 amino acids. Germline lookup yields CDR1 LGHNA and CDR2 YNFKEQ. The V and J ends lost 2 bases and 0 bases respectively, with 11 bases between them. In DNA form, the CDR3 reads TGTGCCAGCAGCCAATTCAGGGGCAACTCCTACGAGCAGTACTTC. It codes for CASSQFRGNSYEQYF.

CDR3 amino acids: CASSLGVGLAGFDTQYF. The CDR3, as DNA: TGTGCCAGCAGCTTAGGGGTAGGGCTAGCGGGGTTTGATACGCAGTATTTT. The chain links TRBV7-9 to TRBJ2-3; the match to TRBD2 covers 9 bases. Germline values: CDR1 SEHNR, CDR2 FQNEAQ (reference sequence). The CDR3 loop spans 17 amino acids. V shed 1 base, J shed 6 bases, and the junction held 11 bases outside the gene matches.

The chain joins TRBV5-4 to TRBJ2-5; 7 nucleotides line up with TRBD1. V trimming: 0 bases; J trimming: 5 bases; junction bases outside the gene matches: 7. The CDR3 loop spans 15 amino acids. Germline-derived CDR1 and CDR2 are SGHNT and YYREEE (reference sequence). CDR3 bases: TGTGCCAGCAGCTTGGAGGGGGCCGCTCGGGAGACCCAGTACTTC. The encoded protein is CASSLEGAARETQYF.

V is TRBV9 and J is TRBJ1-2; D may be TRBD1 (5 bases). The V gene's germline CDR1 is SGDLS and CDR2 YYNGEE. This CDR3 region has 15 residues. The germline V and J ends were trimmed by 4 bases and 2 bases, with 15 bases remaining between them. Here the CDR3 reads CASSSRQKENYGYTF. In DNA, the CDR3 is TGTGCCAGCAGCTCACGACAGAAAGAGAACTATGGCTACACCTTC.

CDR3 sequence reads: CASSRGGQGNEKLFF. CDR3 DNA: TGTGCCAGCAGCCGGGGGGGACAGGGGAACGAAAAACTGTTTTTT. The chain is built from TRBV7-9 and TRBJ1-4, with 10 nucleotides matching TRBD1. Trimming removed 5 bases from V and 8 bases from J; junction bases left unmatched: 8. This CDR3 comprises 15 residues. Germline-derived CDR1 and CDR2 are SEHNR and FQNEAQ (reference sequence).

The rearrangement links TRBV19 to TRBJ1-3, with D possibly TRBD1 on 6 matching bases. The CDR3 extends over 15 amino acids. Trimming left V 4 bases short and J 1 base short, with 11 bases between. Germline V CDR1 and CDR2: LNHDA, SQIVND (reference sequence). The DNA of the CDR3 is TGTGCCAGTAGTAATAGAGGGGGTTCTGGAAACACCATATATTTT. Protein: CASSNRGGSGNTIYF.

The chain combines TRBV30 with TRBJ1-5; D perhaps matches TRBD1 (6 bases). CDR1 is GTSNPN, CDR2 SVGIG, per germline (reference sequence). The CDR3 is 13 amino acids. V lost 2 bases, J lost 6 bases, and 11 bases lay in between. DNA for the CDR3: TGTGCCTGGAGTACAACAGGGTTTCAGCCCCAGCATTTT. This sequence encodes CAWSTTGFQPQHF.

V usage is TRBV7-9 and J usage is TRBJ2-3; tentative D call: TRBD1 (6 bases). The CDR3 has 14 residues. Trimming removed 3 bases at V and 6 bases at J, with 13 bases between. The germline V gene encodes CDR1 SEHNR and CDR2 FQNEAQ (reference sequence). DNA of the CDR3: TGTGCCAGCAGCTTGGACAGTTTTGGGGATACGCAGTATTTT. It codes for CASSLDSFGDTQYF.

Points on this clone: Distinct nucleotide sequences in the sample also encode this CDR3. The chain uses TRBV18 and TRBJ1-5; D may be TRBD1 (6 bases). The ends were cut back, 3 bases at V and 6 bases at J, with 12 bases in the middle. Looked up from germline, CDR1 is KGHSH and CDR2 is LQKENI. The CDR3 runs 14 residues. The chain's CDR3 is CASSPAGGGQPQHF. The CDR3 DNA sequence: TGTGCCAGCTCACCCGCGGGGGGCGGTCAGCCCCAGCATTTT.

The chain is built from TRBV2 and TRBJ2-1, with TRBD2 matching 9 bases. This CDR3 has 15 residues. The ends lost 1 base at V and 10 bases at J; junction bases unmatched: 8. The germline V gene has CDR1 SNHLY and CDR2 FYNNEI. The CDR3 spells CASSEVGRGGDEQFF. CDR3 DNA: TGTGCCAGCAGTGAAGTTGGGCGCGGGGGGGACGAGCAGTTCTTC.

The gene calls are TRBV12-5 and TRBJ1-5, with D uncertain. CDR3 length: 13 residues. Looked up from germline, CDR1 is LGHNT and CDR2 is FRNRAP. Trimming left V 2 bases short and J 7 bases short, with 9 bases between. The CDR3 DNA follows: TGTGCTAGTGGTTTGACAAGAGGGCAGCCCCAGCATTTT. This codes for CASGLTRGQPQHF.

The CDR3 DNA reads as TGTGCCAGCAGTCCGGGACAGCTTAATGAAAAACTGTTTTTT. This encodes CASSPGQLNEKLFF. The chain is built from TRBV7-8 and TRBJ1-4, with 7 bases identical to TRBD1. CDR3 length equals 14 residues. Germline loops: CDR1 SGHVS, CDR2 FQNEAQ. The trim removed 6 bases at V and 4 bases at J, leaving 5 bases unmatched.

The CDR3 protein is CASSEFRRQGGKLFF. CDR3 nucleotide sequence: TGTGCCAGCAGTGAATTCAGGAGACAGGGGGGAAAACTGTTTTTT. V is TRBV2 and J is TRBJ1-4; 9 bases fit TRBD1. From germline, CDR1 is SNHLY and CDR2 FYNNEI. J was trimmed by 10 bases and V by 2 bases; bases with no gene match: 8. The CDR3 spans 15 residues.

This sequence joins TRBV24-1 and TRBJ1-5, with D possibly TRBD1 on 5 matching bases. The CDR3 covers 13 residues. Germline values: CDR1 KGHDR, CDR2 SFDVKD. With 1 base removed from V and 7 bases from J, the gap between germline ends came to 7 bases. The CDR3 coding sequence is TGTGCCACCAGTGATTTTCAGGGACAGCCCCAGCATTTT. Residues: CATSDFQGQPQHF.

The chain has TRBV7-9 and TRBJ1-4, with 11 bases identical to TRBD1. Trimming at V came to 5 bases and at J to 5 bases, leaving 4 bases not matched to a gene. CDR1 and CDR2 (germline): SEHNR, FQNEAQ (reference sequence). The CDR3 is made up of 15 amino acids. In nucleotides, the CDR3 is TGTGCCAGCAGCGACGGGGACAGGGGGAATGAAAAACTGTTTTTT. Protein product: CASSDGDRGNEKLFF.